The present entry profiles one T cell receptor beta chain with its context. What it binds is not known. V gave up 5 bases and J gave up 5 bases; unmatched junction bases: 7. From germline, CDR1 is SQVTM and CDR2 ANQGSEA. There are 14 residues in the CDR3. Method: immunoSEQ multiplex PCR; TCRdb's copy keeps in-frame clones and lacks some. The sample includes about 68,000 clones, roughly 84% of them seen just once. This record belongs to a study of a mutant IDH1 vaccine in newly diagnosed glioma. Study as a whole: Onset of vaccination occurred 4-6 weeks following radiotherapy alone, or with temozolomide cycles. At week 35 came visit V12, and visit V13 followed at week 47. Whole-study results and caveats: Among all patients, vaccine-induced immune responses occurred in around 93%.

The sample's time point: week 35, safety follow-up. Vaccine doses each comprised 300 ug of mutant IDH1 20-mer peptide, with topical imiquimod. The sequencing used PBMCs, collected from a glioma patient whose treatment included an IDH1 peptide vaccine. The clonotype comes from a man aged 18 to 30 with glioma. The chain joins TRBV29-1 to TRBJ1-5; 9 nucleotides match TRBD1. For the CDR3, the DNA is TGCAGCGTTTCAGTAACAGGGGGCGATCAGCCCCAGCATTTT. The encoded protein is CSVSVTGGDQPQHF. Based on the CDR3 plus reference TRBV29-1 and TRBJ1-5, the full variable domain is SAVISQKPSRDICQRGTSLTIQCQVDSQVTMMFWYRQQPGQSLTLIATANQGSEATYESGFVIDKFPISRPNLTFSTLTVSNMSPEDSSIYLCSVSVTGGDQPQHFGDGTRLSIL.